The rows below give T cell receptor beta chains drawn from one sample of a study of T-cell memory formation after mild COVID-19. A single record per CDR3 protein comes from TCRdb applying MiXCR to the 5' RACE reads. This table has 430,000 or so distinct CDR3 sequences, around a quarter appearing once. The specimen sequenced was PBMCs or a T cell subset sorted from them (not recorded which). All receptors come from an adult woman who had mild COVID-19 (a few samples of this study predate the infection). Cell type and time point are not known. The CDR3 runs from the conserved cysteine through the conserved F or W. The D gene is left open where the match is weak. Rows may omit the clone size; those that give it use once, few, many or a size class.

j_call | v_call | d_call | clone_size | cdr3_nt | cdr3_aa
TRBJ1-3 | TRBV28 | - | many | TGTGCCACCAGTTTTCGGGGAACTGGAAACACCATATATTTT | CATSFRGTGNTIYF
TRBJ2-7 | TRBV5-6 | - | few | TGTGCCAGCAGCTTGGGGCAGGGGAGTCTGCAACACGAGCAGTACTTC | CASSLGQGSLQHEQYF
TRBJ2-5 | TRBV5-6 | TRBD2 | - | TGTGCCAGCAGCCCCCAGTTGGGACTAGCGTCAGAGACCCAGTACTTC | CASSPQLGLASETQYF
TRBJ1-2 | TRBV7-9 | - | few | TGTGCCAGCGGTATTGGGTATGGCTACACCTTC | CASGIGYGYTF
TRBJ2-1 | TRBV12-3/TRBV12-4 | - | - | TGTGCCAGCAGGGGACCCGGACTGCGCAATGAGCAGTTCTTC | CASRGPGLRNEQFF
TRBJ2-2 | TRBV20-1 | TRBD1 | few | TGCAGTGCTTCTCCGGGACAGCTCACCGGGGAGCTGTTTTTT | CSASPGQLTGELFF
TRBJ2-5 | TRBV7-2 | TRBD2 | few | TGTGCCAGCAGCTTAGTCGGCGGGGGGGCCGGAAAGACCCAGTACTTC | CASSLVGGGAGKTQYF
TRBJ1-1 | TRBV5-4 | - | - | TGTGCCAGCAGAACGAGAAGGGACCACACTGAAGCTTTCTTT | CASRTRRDHTEAFF
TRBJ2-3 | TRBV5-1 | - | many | TGCGCCAGCAGCCCTGACTCCCGTGTGGATACGCAGTATTTT | CASSPDSRVDTQYF
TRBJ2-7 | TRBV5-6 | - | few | TGTGCCAGCAGCTTGGCGACGGGTGGCTACGAGCAGTACTTC | CASSLATGGYEQYF
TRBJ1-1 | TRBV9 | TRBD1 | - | TGTGCCAGCAGCGTAGGGGACAGGGAAGCTTTCTTT | CASSVGDREAFF
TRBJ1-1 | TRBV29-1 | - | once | TGCAGCGTTGAGACGAACGGGTCTGAAGCTTTCTTT | CSVETNGSEAFF
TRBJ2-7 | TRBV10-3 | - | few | TGTGCCATCAGCGATGGCAGCCAGGGCGAGCAGTACTTC | CAISDGSQGEQYF
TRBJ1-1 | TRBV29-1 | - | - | TGCAGCGGGGGCCTGGACGCTGAAGCTTTCTTT | CSGGLDAEAFF
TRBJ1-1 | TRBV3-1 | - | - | TGTGCCAGCGGCGGTAGGGGTAACACTGAAGCTTTCTTT | CASGGRGNTEAFF
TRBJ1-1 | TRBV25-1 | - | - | TGTGCCAGCAGTGAACCCCAGGGTGACACTGAAGCTTTCTTT | CASSEPQGDTEAFF
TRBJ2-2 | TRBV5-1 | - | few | TGCGCCAGCAGCGCGGGGAACACCGGGGAGCTGTTTTTT | CASSAGNTGELFF
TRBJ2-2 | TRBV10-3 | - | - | TGTGCCATCAGTGAGTCGGCCCAAGCCGGGGAGCTGTTTTTT | CAISESAQAGELFF
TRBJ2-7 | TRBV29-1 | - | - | TGCAGCGTCGAGGGCGGGTTTGCCTACGAGCAGTACTTC | CSVEGGFAYEQYF
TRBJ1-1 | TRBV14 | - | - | TGTGCCAGCAGCCAAGGCCCGTGGAGCACTGAAGCTTTCTTT | CASSQGPWSTEAFF
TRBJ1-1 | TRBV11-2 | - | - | TGTGCCAGCAGCTCAGGTGACTACACTGAAGCTTTCTTT | CASSSGDYTEAFF
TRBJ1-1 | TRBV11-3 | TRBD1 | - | TGTGCCAGCAGCCACGGACAGGGTAGTCCCAAGTCCACTGAAGCTTTCTTT | CASSHGQGSPKSTEAFF
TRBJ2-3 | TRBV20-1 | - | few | TGCAGTGCTAGTCGGGCCCCGAGGAGCACAGATACGCAGTATTTT | CSASRAPRSTDTQYF
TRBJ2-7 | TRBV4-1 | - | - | TGCGCCAGCAGCCAAGATTACAGGGCGAGCTACGAGCAGTACTTC | CASSQDYRASYEQYF
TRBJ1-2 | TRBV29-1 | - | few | TGCAGCGTCGAGACTTTCTATGGCTACACCTTC | CSVETFYGYTF
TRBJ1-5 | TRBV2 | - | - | TGTGCCAGCAGTGAAACAGGGCAGAGACAGCCCCAGCATTTT | CASSETGQRQPQHF
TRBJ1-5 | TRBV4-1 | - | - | TGCGCCAGCAGCCAGGACCGTACGCAGCCCCAGCATTTT | CASSQDRTQPQHF
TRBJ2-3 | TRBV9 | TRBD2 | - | TGTGCCAGCAGCCCGGGACTAGCGGCTACAGATACGCAGTATTTT | CASSPGLAATDTQYF
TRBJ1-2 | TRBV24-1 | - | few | TGTGCCACCAGTGATAACTATGGCTACACCTTC | CATSDNYGYTF
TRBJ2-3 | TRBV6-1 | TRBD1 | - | TGTGCCAGCAGTGTCGGACCGGGACAGGGTGGCACAGATACGCAGTATTTT | CASSVGPGQGGTDTQYF
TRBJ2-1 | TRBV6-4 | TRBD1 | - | TGTGCCAGCAGTGACGGGACAGGGGGCAATGAGCAGTTCTTC | CASSDGTGGNEQFF
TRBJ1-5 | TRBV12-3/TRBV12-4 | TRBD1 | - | TGTGCCAGCAGTTTAAGGGTGTGGACAGGGAGTCCAAGCAATCAGCCCCAGCATTTT | CASSLRVWTGSPSNQPQHF